This TCR beta chain was profiled in a study of cytomegalovirus exposure and HLA in healthy donors. PCR used 60 Vbeta primers and 13 Jbeta primers. TCRdb's copy holds only in-frame clones and misses some; the assay was immunoSEQ multiplex PCR. The data contain under 200,000 clones, 68% of them seen just once; the ten biggest clones take up less than 3.5%. This clone has more than one count but fewer than ten. Its target is not known. Whole-study findings and limits: Among the sequence variants, a highly shared cluster was likely an artifact of sequencing. Reportedly, a later analysis found an Asian-associated ancestry cluster had fewer N-insertions than the approximately 700-donor mean. Across donors, most TCRs were seen rarely, yet some public ones were widespread. In vitro testing confirmed a few CMV-associated chains as specific for CMV antigens.

Trimming removed 1 base from V and 2 bases from J; junction bases left unmatched: 6. Germline values: CDR1 SGHNT, CDR2 YYREEE (reference sequence). This CDR3 region has 16 residues. The sequenced material came from PBMCs. This TCR was recovered from a woman in her 40s in good health and CMV-seropositive. The chain carries TRBV5-4 and TRBJ2-3, with 8 bases matching TRBD2. CDR3 sequence reads: CASSLQVAGFTDTQYF. CDR3 DNA: TGTGCCAGCAGCTTGCAGGTAGCGGGGTTCACAGATACGCAGTATTTT.